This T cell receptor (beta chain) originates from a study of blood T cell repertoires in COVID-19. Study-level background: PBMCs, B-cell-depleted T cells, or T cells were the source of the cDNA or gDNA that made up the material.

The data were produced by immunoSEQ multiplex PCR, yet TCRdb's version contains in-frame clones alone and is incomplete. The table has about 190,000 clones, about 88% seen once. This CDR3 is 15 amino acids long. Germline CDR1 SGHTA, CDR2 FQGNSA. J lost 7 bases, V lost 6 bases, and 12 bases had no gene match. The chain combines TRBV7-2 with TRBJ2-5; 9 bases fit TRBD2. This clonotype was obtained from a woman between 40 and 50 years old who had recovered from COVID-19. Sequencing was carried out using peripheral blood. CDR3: CASRRSLAGFRTQYF. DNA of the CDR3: TGTGCCAGCAGAAGAAGCCTAGCGGGGTTTAGGACCCAGTACTTC.